This T cell receptor (beta chain) is drawn from a study of spatial heterogeneity in lung cancer. On the study more broadly: Beta-chain sequences consistently outnumbered alpha-chain sequences in detection.

This clonotype was detected a few times. A library prepared for alpha chains yielded this beta chain as an off-target read; its size is of little meaning. Via MiXCR, TCRdb re-called the 5' RACE reads, giving one row per CDR3 protein. The sample shows around 10,000 distinct CDR3 sequences, around 3.5% of them seen only once. The CDR3 length is 17 residues. With V trimmed by 2 bases and J by 7 bases, 11 bases remained unmatched. Germline V CDR1 and CDR2: GTSNPN, SVGIG (reference sequence). The time point was: sample taken at primary tumor resection. Tumor, nontumor lung or frozen PBMC supplied whole RNA that was sequenced unsorted. Patients with untreated early-stage non-small cell lung cancer, numbering 72, were the donors.

V usage is TRBV30 and J usage is TRBJ2-2; 12 nucleotides align to TRBD2. The sample here was PBMCs, taken at surgery. This receptor was taken from a female donor with early-stage non-small cell lung cancer. The CDR3 region has the DNA TGTGCCTGGAGTCCCCCAGGACTAGCGGGAACCTACGGGGAGCTGTTTTTT. This encodes CAWSPPGLAGTYGELFF.